The 25 T cell receptor beta chains below all came from one sample that was sequenced in a study. Each CDR3 protein is one row after TCRdb ran MiXCR on the 5' RACE reads. The sample comprises over 50,000 distinct CDR3 sequences, over 20% of which are singletons, and roughly 3.1% rests with the top ten. The specimen was tumor-infiltrating naive CD4+ T cells sorted from the breast tumor. The subset: naive CD4+ T cells, CD4+CD45RA+CD25-. These receptors were taken from a female donor with breast cancer.

The sample holds a few counts of this clonotype. This chain connects TRBV7-2 to TRBJ2-3; D not certain. CDR3 length: 13 amino acids. V lost 0 bases, J lost 4 bases, and 5 bases lay in between. The germline gives CDR1 SGHTA, CDR2 FQGNSA. The CDR3 here is CASSLAQADTQYF. The CDR3 bases are TGTGCCAGCAGCTTAGCGCAGGCAGATACGCAGTATTTT.

DNA of the CDR3: TGTGCCAGCAAAAATCGGGGGTCAGGGGAGCTGTTTTTT. Its translation: CASKNRGSGELFF. This chain uses TRBV12-3 or TRBV12-4 with TRBJ2-2; a weak D match, TRBD2 (6 bases). V was pared by 7 bases and J by 8 bases, with 14 bases between. CDR3 size: 13 residues.

At least ten counts were recorded for this clonotype. The chain uses TRBV20-1 and TRBJ1-4; TRBD1 matches at 8 bases. CDR3 length: 15 amino acids. Trimming took 0 bases from V and 7 from J; bases not matched to a gene: 7. CDR1 DFQATT and CDR2 SNEGSKA come from the germline V gene (reference sequence). The CDR3 DNA reads as TGCAGTGCTAGAGATTCCAGGGGGCTTGGTGAAAAACTGTTTTTT. Residues: CSARDSRGLGEKLFF.

The rearrangement joins TRBV7-2 to TRBJ1-4; TRBD1 matches 8 bases. The V segment lost 5 bases and the J segment 14 bases; nucleotides outside the gene matches: 13. The CDR3 is made up of 14 amino acids. Germline loops: CDR1 SGHTA, CDR2 FQGNSA. Written as DNA, the CDR3 is TGTGCCAGCAGCGGATCCGGGACAGGAGGAAAGCTGTTTTTT. Its translation is CASSGSGTGGKLFF.

This clonotype was observed a handful of times. The CDR3 spells CASSHQEGNTEAFF. CDR3 DNA: TGCGCCAGCAGCCATCAGGAGGGGAACACTGAAGCTTTCTTT. This rearrangement joins TRBV5-1 to TRBJ1-1; D not resolved. V was pared by 4 bases and J by 1 base, with 11 bases between. The length of the CDR3 is 14 residues. Germline lookup yields CDR1 SGHRS and CDR2 YFSETQ.

This clonotype has more than one count but fewer than ten. The chain employs TRBV7-9 and TRBJ1-2; D might be TRBD1 (6 bases). The V gene's germline CDR1 is SEHNR and CDR2 FQNEAQ (reference sequence). This CDR3 spans 14 amino acids. V lost 1 base and J lost 6, with 12 bases in between. CDR3 residues: CASSLEAQGHGYTF. In DNA, the CDR3 is TGTGCCAGCAGCTTAGAGGCACAGGGCCATGGCTACACCTTC.

This clonotype was detected many times. This chain links TRBV29-1 with TRBJ1-1, with a possible D match to TRBD1 (6 bases). CDR3 size: 14 residues. The germline V and J ends were trimmed by 6 bases and 1 base, with 15 bases remaining between them. Germline values: CDR1 SQVTM, CDR2 ANQGSEA. CDR3 amino acids: CSVRDTNSNTEAFF. CDR3 DNA sequence: TGCAGCGTCCGGGACACGAATTCGAACACTGAAGCTTTCTTT.

Concerning this clonotype itself: This clone may be a read error of a much larger clone one base away. The V gene is TRBV20-1, the J gene TRBJ1-5; unclear D gene. In germline, CDR1 is DFQATT, CDR2 SNEGSKA (reference sequence). CDR3 length: 13 residues. CDR3 DNA: TGCAGTGTAGGAGGTCCACGCAATCAGCCCAAGCATTTT. This encodes CSVGGPRNQPKHF.

This clonotype occurred a few times. The chain recombines TRBV15 with TRBJ2-7; 9 bases are a match to TRBD1. The CDR3 has 15 amino acids. The germline CDR1 and CDR2 sequences are LNHNV and YYDKDF (reference sequence). Trimming took 0 bases from V and 6 from J; bases not matched to a gene: 6. The CDR3 DNA follows: TGTGCCACCAGCAGAGAGGGTACAGGGGGCTTCGAGCAGTACTTC. Residues: CATSREGTGGFEQYF.

This clonotype is medium-sized within its sample. The chain couples TRBV6-5 to TRBJ1-1; TRBD1 agrees at 7 bases. The CDR3 totals 13 residues. Looked up from germline, CDR1 is MNHEY and CDR2 is SVGAGI. The V gene end was trimmed by 7 bases and the J gene end by 4 bases; junction bases not matched to a gene: 6. CDR3 in DNA: TGTGCCAGCAACCTACAGGGGAGCACTGAAGCTTTCTTT. Protein sequence: CASNLQGSTEAFF.

In this sample, this clonotype turned up many times. CDR3 DNA sequence: TGTGCCAGCAGCCTGGGACTAGGGGCCTACAATGAGCAGTTCTTC. Amino acids: CASSLGLGAYNEQFF. This sequence joins TRBV5-5 and TRBJ2-1, with 8 bases identical to TRBD2. The V gene's germline CDR1 is SGHKS and CDR2 YYEKEE (reference sequence). The trim removed 4 bases at V and 2 bases at J, leaving 5 bases unmatched. The CDR3 is made up of 15 amino acids.

This clonotype was recorded a few times. The chain uses TRBV6-6 and TRBJ1-1; D may be TRBD1 (6 bases). The CDR3 is 13 amino acids. Germline CDR1 and CDR2: MNHNY and SVGAGI (reference sequence). V shed 5 bases and J shed 5 bases, with 12 bases lying between them. In DNA, the CDR3 is TGTGCCAGCAGTGATTACCAGGGGACTGAAGCTTTCTTT. Protein: CASSDYQGTEAFF.

The J gene is TRBJ2-7, the V gene TRBV5-1; D could derive from TRBD1 or TRBD2 (6 bases each). Trimming cost V 2 bases and J 5 bases, with 17 bases left between them. Germline values: CDR1 SGHRS, CDR2 YFSETQ. The CDR3 extends over 15 amino acids. The chain's CDR3 is CASSLQWRGRDEQYF. As DNA, the CDR3 is TGCGCCAGCAGCTTACAGTGGAGGGGGAGAGACGAGCAGTACTTC.

The CDR3 coding sequence is TGTGCCAGCAGCTTAGGCACCCGGGCCGATGGTCCGCAGTACTTC. Protein: CASSLGTRADGPQYF. This sequence joins TRBV7-9 and TRBJ2-7; D call uncertain. CDR1 and CDR2 (germline): SEHNR, FQNEAQ (reference sequence). CDR3 size: 15 residues. With 1 base removed from V and 9 bases from J, the gap between germline ends came to 19 bases. The whole variable domain, remainder taken from reference TRBV7-9 and TRBJ2-7, is DTGVSQNPRHKITKRGQNVTFRCDPISEHNRLYWYRQTLGQGPEFLTYFQNEAQLEKSRLLSDRFSAERPKGSFSTLEIQRTEQGDSAMYLCASSLGTRADGPQYFGPGTRLTVT.

The chain uses TRBV4-1 and TRBJ1-3; D not certain. The CDR3 extends over 16 amino acids. Trimming left V 0 bases short and J 7 bases short, with 16 bases between. Germline V gene lookup returns CDR1 MGHRA and CDR2 YSYEKL. The CDR3 here is CASSQDYGNSWNTIYF. In DNA, the CDR3 is TGCGCCAGCAGCCAAGATTACGGGAATAGTTGGAACACCATATATTTT.

V gene TRBV4-1 combines with J gene TRBJ1-1; D not resolved. V was shortened by 2 bases and J by 1 base, with 11 bases between the two germline ends. Germline V gives CDR1 MGHRA, CDR2 YSYEKL. This CDR3 has 15 residues. CDR3 nucleotides: TGCGCCAGCAGCCAATCGGCCGCGTCGAACACTGAAGCTTTCTTT. It codes for CASSQSAASNTEAFF.

The V gene is TRBV7-2, the J gene TRBJ2-3; 10 bases map to TRBD2. V lost 2 bases to trimming and J lost 0 bases; unmatched junction nucleotides: 17. CDR3 length equals 21 residues. Germline CDR1 reads SGHTA; CDR2 reads FQGNSA. CDR3 sequence: CASSLKREGRILTSSTDTQYF. CDR3 nucleotides: TGTGCCAGCAGCTTAAAGCGGGAGGGCCGAATCCTCACTTCTAGCACAGATACGCAGTATTTT. The full variable domain, its missing parts supplied by reference TRBV7-2 and TRBJ2-3, is GAGVSQSPSNKVTEKGKDVELRCDPISGHTALYWYRQSLGQGLEFLIYFQGNSAPDKSGLPSDRFSAERTGGSVSTLTIQRTQQEDSAVYLCASSLKREGRILTSSTDTQYFGPGTRLTVL.

This clonotype was counted a few times. CDR3: CASRGQLSGYTF. For the CDR3, the DNA is TGTGCCAGCAGGGGACAGTTGAGTGGCTACACCTTC. V and J are TRBV6-5 and TRBJ1-2; 7 bases are shared with TRBD1. CDR3 length equals 12 residues. Trimming removed 6 bases from V and 7 bases from J; junction bases left unmatched: 5. Germline assignment: CDR1 MNHEY and CDR2 SVGAGI.

The sample holds a few counts of this clonotype. The chain joins TRBV7-2 to TRBJ1-4, with 9 bases lining up with TRBD1. V lost 4 bases, J lost 7 bases, and 10 bases stayed unmatched. Germline CDR1 reads SGHTA; CDR2 reads FQGNSA. This CDR3 is built from 16 residues. In nucleotides, the CDR3 is TGTGCCAGCAGCTCAAGGACCGGGACAGGGAGTGAAAAACTGTTTTTT. It specifies CASSSRTGTGSEKLFF.

The V gene is TRBV7-9, the J gene TRBJ1-2; D possibly corresponds to TRBD1 (6 bases). CDR1 and CDR2 from the germline V gene are SEHNR and FQNEAQ (reference sequence). Trimming left V 3 bases short and J 6 bases short, with 14 bases between. The CDR3 is 14 amino acids. This CDR3 is CASSLFEGVNGYTF. CDR3 DNA: TGTGCCAGCAGCTTGTTTGAGGGGGTGAATGGCTACACCTTC.

V usage is TRBV5-1 and J usage is TRBJ2-1; 9 nucleotides align to TRBD2. The CDR3 has 13 amino acids. Losses at the gene ends were 0 bases for V and 13 bases for J; bases not matched to a gene: 5. The germline gives CDR1 SGHRS, CDR2 YFSETQ. CDR3 region: CASSLGPSGAQFF. The CDR3 DNA is TGCGCCAGCAGCTTGGGCCCTAGCGGGGCTCAGTTCTTC. Variable domain in full (rest from reference TRBV5-1 and TRBJ2-1): KAGVTQTPRYLIKTRGQQVTLSCSPISGHRSVSWYQQTPGQGLQFLFEYFSETQRNKGNFPGRFSGRQFSNSRSEMNVSTLELGDSALYLCASSLGPSGAQFFGPGTRLTVL.

The genes are TRBV11-2 and TRBJ2-4; no clear D. Germline V CDR1 and CDR2: SGHAT, FQNNGV. Trimming shortened V by 4 bases and J by 10 bases, and 11 bases separated the two germline ends. The CDR3 runs to 12 residues. The CDR3 bases are TGTGCCAGCAGCTCCCCCAGTAATATTCAGTACTTC. As protein: CASSSPSNIQYF.

This clonotype has a handful of counts. The chain couples TRBV7-9 to TRBJ2-1; tentative D call: TRBD1 (6 bases). CDR3 size: 17 residues. Between the trimmed V and J ends, which lost 1 base and 2 bases, there was a span of 15 bases. Germline V lookup: CDR1 SEHNR, CDR2 FQNEAQ (reference sequence). Written as DNA, the CDR3 is TGTGCCAGCAGCTTAGTTGGCTCGGGACACCCCTACAATGAGCAGTTCTTC. Protein: CASSLVGSGHPYNEQFF. Supplemented by reference TRBV7-9 and TRBJ2-1, the full variable domain reads DTGVSQNPRHKITKRGQNVTFRCDPISEHNRLYWYRQTLGQGPEFLTYFQNEAQLEKSRLLSDRFSAERPKGSFSTLEIQRTEQGDSAMYLCASSLVGSGHPYNEQFFGPGTRLTVL.

The rearrangement joins TRBV12-3 or TRBV12-4 to TRBJ2-7, with 7 bases lining up with TRBD1. V lost 5 bases, J lost 9 bases, and 4 bases stayed unmatched. The CDR3 runs to 11 residues. CDR3 protein: CASSDRVRQYF. The CDR3 nucleotides read TGTGCCAGCAGTGACAGGGTGCGGCAGTACTTC.

In this sample, this clonotype turned up once. A read error is possible here, since a much larger clone lies one base away. The CDR3 ends on some other residue instead of the conserved phenylalanine or tryptophan, so this is likely a read error. V gene TRBV29-1 combines with J gene TRBJ2-7; possible D gene TRBD1, 6 bases. V was cut by 5 bases and J by 7 bases, with 12 bases left in between. This CDR3 is 11 amino acids long. Germline-derived CDR1 and CDR2 are SQVTM and ANQGSEA. CDR3: CSVRQAEEQYS. DNA for the CDR3: TGCAGCGTTCGACAGGCGGAGGAGCAGTACTCC.